One sample yielded the 19 T cell receptor beta chains listed below, sequenced in a study of blood T cells in healthy people across ages. Primed by a sample-barcoded 5' primer and a J-beta primer mix, a second PCR proceeded for roughly 7 to 12 cycles. TCRdb redid the calling of the 5' RACE reads with MiXCR, one entry per CDR3 protein. This sample has about 1.5 million distinct CDR3 sequences, with 35% to 45% found just once. The sequencing input was blood. The source of these receptors is a woman aged 18-35 years in good health.

This clonotype was observed a handful of times. The chain joins TRBV20-1 to TRBJ1-6; TRBD1 agrees at 9 bases. J lost 6 bases, V lost 2 bases, and 8 bases had no gene match. From germline, CDR1 is DFQATT and CDR2 SNEGSKA (reference sequence). CDR3 length equals 16 residues. In nucleotides, the CDR3 is TGCAGTGCTAGAAGGGGACAGGGAGGGGGTAATTCACCCCTCCACTTT. Encoded protein: CSARRGQGGGNSPLHF.

This clonotype was observed a single time. This chain links TRBV7-6 with TRBJ1-2; 9 bases fit TRBD1. V dropped 5 bases and J dropped 4; count of bases not matched to a gene: 11. The CDR3 is 16 residues long. In germline, CDR1 is SGHVS, CDR2 FNYEAQ. The CDR3 protein is CASSQEGTGKLYGYTF. CDR3 DNA: TGTGCCAGCAGCCAAGAAGGGACAGGGAAACTCTATGGCTACACCTTC. The full variable domain, completed using reference TRBV7-6 and TRBJ1-2, is GAGVSQSPRYKVTKRGQDVALRCDPISGHVSLYWYRQALGQGPEFLTYFNYEAQQDKSGLPNDRFSAERPEGSISTLTIQRTEQRDSAMYRCASSQEGTGKLYGYTFGSGTRLTVV.

The chain combines TRBV4-1 with TRBJ2-1; D call uncertain. With 1 base removed from V and 0 bases from J, the gap between germline ends came to 10 bases. This CDR3 spans 16 amino acids. Germline V lookup: CDR1 MGHRA, CDR2 YSYEKL. CDR3 sequence: CASSQAWSSSYNEQFF. The CDR3 nucleotides read TGCGCCAGCAGCCAAGCGTGGAGTAGCTCCTACAATGAGCAGTTCTTC.

This clonotype was seen repeatedly, ten times or more. The V call is TRBV6-2 or TRBV6-3, the J call TRBJ2-7; D is uncertain. The V gene's germline CDR1 is MNHEY and CDR2 SVGEGT. This CDR3 is 11 amino acids long. The ends were cut back, 5 bases at V and 2 bases at J, with 4 bases in the middle. CDR3 region: CASSRTYEQYF. DNA for the CDR3: TGTGCCAGCAGTCGAACCTACGAGCAGTACTTC.

On this clonotype: One junction end does not reproduce the germline sequence, and a read error may be involved. This sequence joins TRBV7-9 and TRBJ2-1; 10 bases line up with TRBD2. The germline CDR1 and CDR2 sequences are SEHNR and FQNEAQ (reference sequence). This CDR3 region has 16 residues. The CDR3 DNA follows: TGTACCAGCAGTCTTTCACTAGCGGGAAGTTACAATGAGCAGTTCTTC. Translation: CTSSLSLAGSYNEQFF. Together with reference TRBV7-9 and TRBJ2-1, the CDR3 gives the full variable domain: DTGVSQNPRHKITKRGQNVTFRCDPISEHNRLYWYRQTLGQGPEFLTYFQNEAQLEKSRLLSDRFSAERPKGSFSTLEIQRTEQGDSAMYLCTSSLSLAGSYNEQFFGPGTRLTVL.

The V and J genes are TRBV29-1 and TRBJ2-1, with D unresolved. CDR1 is SQVTM, CDR2 ANQGSEA, per germline. This CDR3 has 13 amino acids. V dropped 7 bases and J dropped 8 bases, with 18 bases sitting between them. The chain's CDR3 is CSARSELSDEQFF. The CDR3 bases are TGCAGCGCCCGGTCAGAGCTTTCGGATGAGCAGTTCTTC.

The J gene is TRBJ1-2, the V gene TRBV29-1; D is uncertain. Deletions cut 3 bases from V and 4 bases from J, with 9 bases between. The CDR3 covers 12 residues. The V gene's germline CDR1 is SQVTM and CDR2 ANQGSEA. The CDR3 is CSVDGPVYGYTF. CDR3 in DNA: TGCAGCGTTGACGGGCCGGTCTATGGCTACACCTTC.

The chain recombines TRBV6-5 with TRBJ1-6; D is possibly TRBD1 (5 bases). The CDR3 is 13 residues long. CDR1 is MNHEY, CDR2 SVGAGI, per germline. V was pared by 5 bases and J by 7 bases, with 9 bases between. CDR3 region: CASSRQSNSPLHF. For the CDR3, the DNA is TGTGCCAGCAGTAGACAGTCGAATTCACCCCTCCACTTT.

This clonotype was found a few times. J is TRBJ1-1 and V is TRBV27; a weak D match, TRBD1 (5 bases). The CDR3 length is 14 residues. Germline CDR1 is MNHEY and CDR2 is SMNVEV (reference sequence). Between the trimmed V and J ends, which lost 6 bases and 5 bases, there was a span of 16 bases. DNA for the CDR3: TGTGCCAGCAGCCTGTCTCGGGGGGGAACTGAAGCTTTCTTT. This codes for CASSLSRGGTEAFF.

This clonotype was detected only a few times. The V call is TRBV20-1, the J call TRBJ2-4, with 9 positions matching TRBD1. The better agreement between TRBJ2-7 and the DNA end casts doubt on the J call. The CDR3 contains 13 residues. Germline V lookup: CDR1 DFQATT, CDR2 SNEGSKA (reference sequence). CDR3 loop: CSARDRVMYEQYF. CDR3 nucleotides: TGCAGTGCGAGGGACAGGGTAATGTACGAGCAGTACTTC.

This clonotype was counted ten times or more. The chain carries TRBV7-9 and TRBJ2-3; 7 bases map to TRBD2. From germline, CDR1 is SEHNR and CDR2 FQNEAQ (reference sequence). There are 14 residues in the CDR3. The V segment lost 1 base and the J segment 5 bases; nucleotides outside the gene matches: 3. The CDR3 loop is CASSLEAGEDTQYF. CDR3 in DNA: TGTGCCAGCAGCTTAGAGGCGGGGGAAGATACGCAGTATTTT.

The V and J genes are TRBV28 and TRBJ2-5; D is unclear. Per germline, CDR1 MDHEN and CDR2 SYDVKM. Trimming stripped 2 bases from V and 5 bases from J, with 15 bases between. The CDR3 has 15 residues. The CDR3 coding sequence is TGTGCCAGCAGTTTAGTGGCTAGTGGGCTGGAGACCCAGTACTTC. Its protein is CASSLVASGLETQYF.

V usage is TRBV7-3 and J usage is TRBJ2-7; the match to TRBD2 covers 9 bases. The CDR3 has 15 amino acids. CDR1 and CDR2 from the germline V gene are SGHTA and FQGTGA. V lost 2 bases and J lost 7; bases outside the gene matches: 9. In DNA form, the CDR3 reads TGTGCCAGCAGCTTACTAGCGGGACTTAATTATGAGCAGTACTTC. Its translation: CASSLLAGLNYEQYF. Combining the CDR3 with reference TRBV7-3 and TRBJ2-7 gives the whole variable domain GAGVSQTPSNKVTEKGKYVELRCDPISGHTALYWYRQSLGQGPEFLIYFQGTGAADDSGLPNDRFFAVRPEGSVSTLKIQRTERGDSAVYLCASSLLAGLNYEQYFGPGTRLTVT.

CDR3 sequence (DNA): TGCGCCAGCAGCCAAGTTGCAGGTCCAAACTATGGCTACACCTTC. Its protein is CASSQVAGPNYGYTF. V gene TRBV4-3 combines with J gene TRBJ1-2; unclear D gene. The germline V gene encodes CDR1 LGHNA and CDR2 YSLEER. CDR3 length: 15 amino acids. Between the trimmed V and J ends, which lost 1 base and 2 bases, there was a span of 11 bases.

V gene TRBV15 combines with J gene TRBJ2-7, with a possible D match to TRBD1 (5 bases). The CDR3 runs 12 residues. The germline CDR1 and CDR2 sequences are LNHNV and YYDKDF (reference sequence). Trimming left V 0 bases short and J 6 bases short, with 6 bases between. This CDR3 is CATSRERGEQYF. In DNA, the CDR3 is TGTGCCACCAGCAGAGAAAGGGGCGAGCAGTACTTC.

This clonotype was seen a handful of times. This chain uses TRBV20-1 with TRBJ2-3; 13 positions match TRBD2. The CDR3 covers 18 residues. Trimming took 3 bases from V and 6 from J; bases not matched to a gene: 15. Germline values: CDR1 DFQATT, CDR2 SNEGSKA (reference sequence). DNA for the CDR3: TGCAGTGCTAGGTTACCTACGGGACTAGCGGGACTCGGGGATACGCAGTATTTT. This encodes CSARLPTGLAGLGDTQYF.

The V call is TRBV6-5, the J call TRBJ2-7; the D gene is possibly TRBD2 (7 bases). The DNA end favors TRBJ2-5, so the J call may be wrong. The CDR3 extends over 15 amino acids. Germline CDR1 reads MNHEY; CDR2 reads SVGAGI. The CDR3, as DNA: TGTGCCAGCAGTAACCCCGTACAGGGAGGGGAGACCCAGTACTTC. Translated: CASSNPVQGGETQYF.

The chain is built from TRBV7-2 and TRBJ2-5; 12 positions agree with TRBD2. CDR3 length: 16 residues. Germline assignment: CDR1 SGHTA and CDR2 FQGNSA. Germline trimming cut 3 bases from V and 5 bases from J; bases unmatched to any gene: 7. Written as DNA, the CDR3 is TGTGCCAGCAGCTTTAGGACTAGCGGGATAGGGGAGACCCAGTACTTC. This sequence encodes CASSFRTSGIGETQYF.

Many counts were recorded for this clonotype. The chain recombines TRBV7-2 with TRBJ2-3; the D gene is possibly TRBD2 (6 bases). In germline, CDR1 is SGHTA, CDR2 FQGNSA. Trimming took off 6 bases at V and 1 base at J, with 14 bases between the two ends. CDR3 size: 15 residues. CDR3: CASSSWGVGTDTQYF. The DNA of the CDR3 is TGTGCCAGCAGTTCGTGGGGGGTTGGCACAGATACGCAGTATTTT. Complete variable domain (other parts from reference TRBV7-2 and TRBJ2-3): GAGVSQSPSNKVTEKGKDVELRCDPISGHTALYWYRQSLGQGLEFLIYFQGNSAPDKSGLPSDRFSAERTGGSVSTLTIQRTQQEDSAVYLCASSSWGVGTDTQYFGPGTRLTVL.